The 8 T cell receptor beta chains given below trace back to one sample, sequenced in a study of T cell repertoires in cytomegalovirus infection (dated by TCRdb to about 2019). Their target antigens are unknown. Sequenced using an Illumina HiSeq 1500. TCRdb reworked the public reads: Q25 trimming with fastp, MiXCR clone assembly, productive beta chains retained. Each CDR3 protein appears once, grouped with its most common genes and DNA. Counted in this sample were under 10,000 distinct CDR3 sequences; about 53% of them appeared once. The ten largest clones add up to 65% to 80% of the sample. Sequenced sample: PBMCs, sequenced either directly or after in vitro stimulation (not recorded which). The receptors were gathered from a human donor in good health (CMV status not recorded). Some clones in this sample may be carry-over from other donors' samples.

In the case of this clonotype: As the CDR3 is not closed by the conserved phenylalanine or tryptophan, this likely results from a read error. The rearrangement links TRBV27 to TRBJ2-2; D is unresolved. Looked up from germline, CDR1 is MNHEY and CDR2 is SMNVEV (reference sequence). The CDR3 extends over 13 amino acids. V shed 5 bases and J shed 7 bases, with 11 bases lying between them. Here the CDR3 DNA reads TGTGCCAGCAGTACTCCCGCGGACGGGGAGCTGTTTTGT. Translation: CASSTPADGELFC.

Remarks on this clonotype: Germline and junction disagree at one end, which may indicate a read error. The chain couples TRBV12-5 to TRBJ2-1; D remains unclear. This CDR3 is 19 amino acids long. Germline CDR1 is LGHNT and CDR2 is FRNRAP. In DNA form, the CDR3 reads TGTGCTAGTGGTTTGTTATCGGTAATATGGGCCGTCCACTACAAGGAGCAGTTCTTC. Encoded protein: CASGLLSVIWAVHYKEQFF.

About this clonotype itself: It is likely a read error, because the conserved phenylalanine at the end of the CDR3 is missing. The chain combines TRBV12-3 or TRBV12-4 with TRBJ1-1; D gene uncertain. The CDR3 contains 16 residues. Trimming took 6 bases from V and 4 from J, leaving 21 bases between them. CDR3 in amino acids: CASSLMVSKQFTEAFL. The CDR3, as DNA: TGTGCCAGCAGCCTCATGGTTTCCAAACAGTTCACTGAAGCTTTCTTG.

Comment on this clonotype: Germline is not matched at one junction end, which may reflect a read error. The chain links TRBV7-2 to TRBJ1-1; D is ambiguous. The germline CDR1 and CDR2 sequences are SGHTA and FQGNSA. This CDR3 has 16 amino acids. DNA for the CDR3: TGTGCCCGCAGCTTAGATTCTAGGTGCTCGAAAACTGAAGCTTTCTTT. This sequence encodes CARSLDSRCSKTEAFF.

The chain employs TRBV11-2 and TRBJ1-1; D unresolved. The CDR3 totals 13 residues. V was clipped by 1 base and J by 7 bases, with 10 bases between them. Germline CDR1 and CDR2: SGHAT and FQNNGV. The CDR3 spells CASSLVEEYEAFF. In nucleotides, the CDR3 is TGTGCCAGCAGCTTAGTGGAGGAGTATGAAGCTTTCTTT.

About this clonotype: Without the conserved terminal phenylalanine or tryptophan, this CDR3 likely stems from a read error. The DNA is omitted, as the CDR3 cannot be located on it reliably, and the CDR3 follows TCRdb's listing. This rearrangement joins TRBV7-6 to TRBJ2-7; TRBD1 reflects the table's D call only, with no check against the DNA. Germline-derived CDR1 and CDR2 are SGHVS and FNYEAQ. The CDR3 is 16 residues long, ends included. CDR3 amino acids: CASSLGPQGISYEQSC.

V and J are TRBV24-1 and TRBJ1-3, with D possibly TRBD1 on 5 matching bases. Germline V gene lookup returns CDR1 KGHDR and CDR2 SFDVKD. The CDR3 runs to 12 residues. The V and J ends lost 6 bases and 12 bases respectively, with 14 bases between them. CDR3 loop: CATSTGEWIIYF. In nucleotides, the CDR3 is TGTGCCACCAGTACGGGGGAGTGGATCATATATTTT.

The gene calls are TRBV6-8 and TRBJ2-1; 7 positions match TRBD2. The germline V gene encodes CDR1 MNHGY and CDR2 SAAAGT. V dropped 0 bases and J dropped 1; count of bases not matched to a gene: 0. The CDR3 covers 15 residues. The CDR3 loop is CASSYSRESYNEQFF. The DNA for the CDR3 is TGTGCCAGCAGTTACTCGCGGGAGTCCTACAATGAGCAGTTCTTC.